The clone carrying this TCR beta chain showed up just once. As yet, its antigen is unknown. The CDR3 sequence is 12 residues long. The trim removed 8 bases at V and 7 bases at J, leaving 5 bases unmatched. CDR1 and CDR2 (germline): ENHRY, SYGVKD. These data come from a study of cytomegalovirus exposure and HLA in healthy donors. Study background: From about 180 million T cells, an earlier analysis saw approximately 120 million unique TCR beta sequences.

Study results and limitations: In a later analysis, CMV-associated beta chains were mostly HLA-associated, it appeared. Analysis was performed later, and it showed HLA-associated TCR beta chains to be more clonally expanded than equally common others. The authors excluded some V segments, including TRBV6-2 and TRBV6-3, as indistinguishable.

Primers included in the PCR were 60 Vbeta and 13 Jbeta primers. Only in-frame clones appear in the TCRdb table, and some are missing; sequencing was by immunoSEQ multiplex PCR. The sample has 170,000 or so clones, around 77% seen once. J is TRBJ2-1 and V is TRBV10-3, with 7 bases matching TRBD1. The sequenced sample consisted of PBMCs. The receptor's source is a woman aged 50 to 65 in good health and CMV-seropositive. The CDR3 coding sequence is TGTGCCATCTTAGGACAGGCGAATGAGCAGTTCTTC. Amino acids: CAILGQANEQFF.